The clone carrying this T cell receptor (beta chain) was picked up many times. Its antigen is still unknown. Germline V gives CDR1 SGHAT, CDR2 FQNNGV. V was pared by 2 bases and J by 0 bases, with 14 bases between. The CDR3 has 16 residues. The data were taken from a study of T cell repertoires in cytomegalovirus infection. Study-wide results and limits: Identification of carriers of CMV plus the relevant HLA was achieved through cumulative public TCR beta family frequency.

A single record per CDR3 protein comes from TCRdb applying MiXCR to the reads. The data hold approximately 500,000 distinct CDR3 sequences, with around 11% observed a single time. The material sequenced was PBMCs. The origin of this receptor is a human donor in good health (CMV status not recorded). Some clones in this sample may be carry-over from other donors' samples. This sequence joins TRBV11-2 and TRBJ2-7; D perhaps matches TRBD1 (5 bases). CDR3 amino acids: CASSLWGRASSYEQYF. The CDR3 coding sequence is TGTGCCAGCAGCTTATGGGGCAGGGCCAGCTCCTACGAGCAGTACTTC. Filled out from reference TRBV11-2 and TRBJ2-7, the complete variable domain reads EAGVAQSPRYKIIEKRQSVAFWCNPISGHATLYWYQQILGQGPKLLIQFQNNGVVDDSQLPKDRFSAERLKGVDSTLKIQPAKLEDSAVYLCASSLWGRASSYEQYFGPGTRLTVT.